Each of the 20 T cell receptor beta chains below was sequenced from the same sample in a study of graft-versus-host responses after intestinal transplantation. Both intraepithelial and lamina propria lymphocytes were released by processing graft tissue. Here immunoSEQ multiplex PCR was the method, and the copy in TCRdb shows in-frame clones only, minus some. The sample lists some 5,600 clones, about 75% occurring once. The sample consisted of ileum tissue, taken roughly 32 weeks after intestinal transplant. Source of these receptors: a human patient who received an intestinal transplant, so some T cells may come from the graft donor.

This clone has more than one count but fewer than ten. The V gene is TRBV6-6, the J gene TRBJ1-1; 7 positions agree with TRBD1. With 5 bases clipped from V and 7 bases from J, the junction kept 7 bases outside the gene matches. Germline-derived CDR1 and CDR2 are MNHNY and SVGAGI (reference sequence). This CDR3 has 13 amino acids. CDR3 sequence: CASSPRQGGEAFF. DNA for the CDR3: TGTGCCAGCAGTCCTCGACAGGGCGGTGAAGCTTTCTTT.

The chain recombines TRBV5-1 with TRBJ1-5; 7 positions match TRBD1. The CDR3 has 16 residues. Germline trimming cut 4 bases from V and 0 bases from J; bases unmatched to any gene: 7. Per germline, CDR1 SGHRS and CDR2 YFSETQ. The CDR3 spells CASSLTGPYSNQPQHF. CDR3 nucleotides: TGCGCCAGCAGCCTGACAGGGCCCTATAGCAATCAGCCCCAGCATTTT.

The rearrangement links TRBV2 to TRBJ1-3, with TRBD1 identical over 9 bases. V lost 3 bases, J lost 14 bases, and 17 bases stayed unmatched. Germline V gene lookup returns CDR1 SNHLY and CDR2 FYNNEI. CDR3 length: 16 amino acids. The CDR3 spells CASSDLFRDREDHLYF. CDR3 in DNA: TGTGCCAGCAGTGACCTTTTTCGGGACAGGGAGGACCATTTATATTTT.

Worth noting for this clone: A read error may account for a junction end that differs from germline. The rearrangement uses TRBV6-6 and TRBJ2-7; D remains unclear. Germline CDR1 MNHNY, CDR2 SVGAGI (reference sequence). This CDR3 contains 11 residues. CDR3 loop: CASSHSYEQYF. In DNA, the CDR3 is TGTGCCAGCAGTCACTCCTACGAGCAGTACTTC.

The chain uses TRBV5-5 and TRBJ1-6, with 9 bases matching TRBD1. Unmatched junction bases numbered 18, after V lost 4 bases and J lost 13 bases. The CDR3 loop spans 17 amino acids. Germline lookup yields CDR1 SGHKS and CDR2 YYEKEE (reference sequence). The CDR3 loop is CASSQDETGTGSSPLHF. The CDR3 region has the DNA TGTGCCAGCAGCCAAGACGAAACAGGGACAGGGTCTTCGCCCCTCCACTTT.

V is TRBV19 and J is TRBJ2-2, with D perhaps TRBD1 or TRBD2 (5 bases each). This CDR3 is built from 14 residues. Germline lookup yields CDR1 LNHDA and CDR2 SQIVND (reference sequence). Trimming removed 7 bases from V and 4 bases from J, with 13 bases in between. The chain's CDR3 is CASTRDGGTGELFF. CDR3 nucleotide sequence: TGTGCCAGTACCCGTGATGGGGGCACCGGGGAGCTGTTTTTT.

The chain recombines TRBV7-2 with TRBJ1-1, with no clear D. Trimming cost V 7 bases and J 1 base, with 13 bases left between them. Per the germline V gene, CDR1 is SGHTA and CDR2 is FQGNSA. The CDR3 is 14 amino acids. In DNA, the CDR3 is TGTGCCAGCACCTTTAGTCGGTCGAACACTGAAGCTTTCTTT. Its translation is CASTFSRSNTEAFF.

This clone was counted between two and nine times. The chain employs TRBV9 and TRBJ2-1, with 7 bases that match TRBD1. V lost 3 bases, J lost 5 bases, and 8 bases stayed unmatched. The germline gives CDR1 SGDLS, CDR2 YYNGEE. The CDR3 totals 15 residues. CDR3 protein: CASSAEGGANNEQFF. The DNA for the CDR3 is TGTGCCAGCAGCGCCGAAGGGGGCGCAAACAATGAGCAGTTCTTC.

This rearrangement joins TRBV6-5 to TRBJ2-7; D tentatively reads TRBD1 or TRBD2 (5 bases each). Germline V gene sequence: CDR1 MNHEY, CDR2 SVGAGI. The CDR3 is made up of 14 amino acids. V was trimmed by 8 bases and J by 0 bases, leaving 14 bases between them. CDR3 bases: TGTGCCAGCGATCTCAGGGAGAGCTCCTACGAGCAGTACTTC. The encoded protein is CASDLRESSYEQYF.

The V and J genes are TRBV18 and TRBJ2-2, with no clear D. Trimming cost V 5 bases and J 5 bases, with 12 bases left between them. In germline, CDR1 is KGHSH, CDR2 LQKENI. This CDR3 is built from 14 residues. CDR3 in amino acids: CASSWGDGTGELFF. In DNA form, the CDR3 reads TGTGCCAGCTCATGGGGTGACGGGACCGGGGAGCTGTTTTTT. Looking up the rest from reference TRBV18 and TRBJ2-2 gives the full variable domain: NAGVMQNPRHLVRRRGQEARLRCSPMKGHSHVYWYRQLPEEGLKFMVYLQKENIIDESGMPKERFSAEFPKEGPSILRIQQVVRGDSAAYFCASSWGDGTGELFFGEGSRLTVL.

Concerning this clone itself: It differs at one base from a far larger clone, so likely a read error. Here the CDR3 DNA reads TGTGCCAGCAGTATCGGGGGGTGCACTGAAGCTTTCTTT. Translation: CASSIGGCTEAFF. The V and J genes are TRBV27 and TRBJ1-1; D possibly corresponds to TRBD1 (5 bases). This CDR3 contains 13 residues. The germline CDR1 and CDR2 sequences are MNHEY and SMNVEV (reference sequence). The V end lost 5 bases, the J end lost 4 bases, and 11 bases lay between the germline ends.

The chain joins TRBV6-1 to TRBJ2-1; 9 bases agree with TRBD2. The CDR3 runs 15 residues. The germline V gene encodes CDR1 MNHNS and CDR2 SASEGT. The junction had 9 bases not matched to a gene; V was cut back by 5 bases and J by 7 bases. The DNA for the CDR3 is TGTGCCAGCAGTTTCGCGGGGGGGCCGGTTAATGAGCAGTTCTTC. It specifies CASSFAGGPVNEQFF.

To note about this clone: The germline gene is not matched at one end of the junction; a read error may be the cause. The chain carries TRBV6-1 and TRBJ1-2; TRBD1 agrees at 10 bases. Germline loops: CDR1 MNHNS, CDR2 SASEGT. The CDR3 runs 14 residues. For the CDR3, the DNA is TGTGCCAGCAGTAGGGACAGGGGCCTCTATGGCCACACCTTC. This encodes CASSRDRGLYGHTF.

The chain couples TRBV6-5 to TRBJ2-1; tentative D call: TRBD2 (6 bases). Trimming left V 4 bases short and J 7 bases short, with 11 bases between. Germline V gives CDR1 MNHEY, CDR2 SVGAGI. CDR3 length: 13 residues. CDR3 coding DNA: TGTGCCAGCAGTTCCGGACTAATAAATGAGCAGTTCTTC. Amino acid sequence: CASSSGLINEQFF.

The chain links TRBV18 to TRBJ1-4, with TRBD1 identical over 7 bases. The CDR3 length is 20 residues. Germline values: CDR1 KGHSH, CDR2 LQKENI. Trimming removed 1 base from V and 10 bases from J; junction bases left unmatched: 24. CDR3 region: CASSPRRGHKRDSNMGKLFF. CDR3 nucleotides: TGTGCCAGCTCACCACGCCGTGGACACAAAAGGGACAGCAATATGGGAAAACTGTTTTTT.

This clone is a singleton in its sample. This chain connects TRBV7-9 to TRBJ2-7; the D gene is possibly TRBD1 (6 bases). This CDR3 has 13 amino acids. The germline V and J ends were trimmed by 1 base and 3 bases, with 7 bases remaining between them. The germline V gene has CDR1 SEHNR and CDR2 FQNEAQ (reference sequence). DNA for the CDR3: TGTGCCAGCAGCTTAGGGGGGCTCTACGAGCAGTACTTC. As protein: CASSLGGLYEQYF.

CDR3 in DNA: TGTGCCAGCAGTGGGGGGACAGGGTCCGTAGGAAGTGAAAAACTGTTTTTT. This codes for CASSGGTGSVGSEKLFF. The chain has TRBV25-1 and TRBJ1-4; 9 bases are a match to TRBD1. This CDR3 region has 17 residues. The trim removed 4 bases at V and 7 bases at J, leaving 13 bases unmatched. Germline values: CDR1 MGHDK, CDR2 SYGVNS.

Worth noting for this clone: The junction departs from germline at one end; a sequencing error may be responsible. Other DNA sequences within the sample encode an identical CDR3. The V gene is TRBV6-1, the J gene TRBJ1-1, with TRBD1 identical over 11 bases. The germline V gene has CDR1 MNHNS and CDR2 SASEGT. The CDR3 has 14 amino acids. The CDR3 reads CASRRDRGGTEAFF. The CDR3 region has the DNA TGTGCCAGCAGACGGGACAGGGGGGGGACTGAGGCTTTCTTT.

This chain connects TRBV5-1 to TRBJ2-3, with 8 nucleotides matching TRBD2. Losses at the gene ends were 0 bases for V and 0 bases for J; bases not matched to a gene: 9. The V gene's germline CDR1 is SGHRS and CDR2 YFSETQ. The CDR3 runs to 18 residues. CDR3: CASSLGSGGFTSTDTQYF. In DNA form, the CDR3 reads TGCGCCAGCAGCTTGGGAAGCGGGGGCTTTACTAGCACAGATACGCAGTATTTT.

In regard to this clone: In the same sample, other DNA sequences code for this CDR3. The rearrangement joins TRBV30 to TRBJ1-2; unclear D gene. Germline CDR1 is GTSNPN and CDR2 is SVGIG (reference sequence). Trimming took off 2 bases at V and 7 bases at J, with 14 bases between the two ends. This CDR3 spans 13 amino acids. The DNA for the CDR3 is TGTGCCTGGAGTACTGGGCTGGGGAGTGGCTACACCTTC. Amino acids: CAWSTGLGSGYTF.